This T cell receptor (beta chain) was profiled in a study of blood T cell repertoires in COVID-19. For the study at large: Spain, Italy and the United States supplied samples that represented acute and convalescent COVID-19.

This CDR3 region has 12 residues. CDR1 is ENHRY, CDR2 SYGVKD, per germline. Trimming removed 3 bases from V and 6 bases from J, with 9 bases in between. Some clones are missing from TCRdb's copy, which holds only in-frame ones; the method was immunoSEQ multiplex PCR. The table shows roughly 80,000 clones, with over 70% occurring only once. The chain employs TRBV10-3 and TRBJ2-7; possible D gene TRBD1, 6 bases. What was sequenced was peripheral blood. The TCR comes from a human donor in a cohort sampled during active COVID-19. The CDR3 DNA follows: TGTGCCATCAGTGAAATCAGGGGCGAGCAGTACTTC. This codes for CAISEIRGEQYF.